Listed here are 9 T cell receptor beta chains from one sample, sequenced in a study of Ad26.COV2.S vaccination and SARS-CoV-2 variants. Using immunoSEQ multiplex PCR, the repertoire was profiled, and TCRdb retains in-frame clones only, with some absent. Among hundreds of thousands of clones, approximately 92% were seen once, and the ten largest hold less than 2%. Treatment indicated: some 19 received Ad26.COV2.S at low or high dose, single or two shots; 5 received placebo; per-sample allocation not given. Day 63 after the first injection of vaccine or placebo was the sampling time. The sequenced sample was peripheral blood, obtained in a trial of Ad26.COV2.S vaccine versus placebo. These receptors all come from a person aged 18-65 years who received the Ad26.COV2.S COVID-19 vaccine or a placebo.

This clone was seen a single time. The chain employs TRBV19 and TRBJ1-3; no clear D. Trimming left V 9 bases short and J 0 bases short, with 12 bases between. This CDR3 region has 14 residues. Germline V gene data show CDR1 as LNHDA and CDR2 as SQIVND (reference sequence). The CDR3 bases are TGTGCCAGCACAGCGCTCCTCTCTGGAAACACCATATATTTT. This encodes CASTALLSGNTIYF.

V gene TRBV12-3 or TRBV12-4 combines with J gene TRBJ2-1; D remains ambiguous. This CDR3 has 13 amino acids. The V end lost 5 bases, the J end lost 2 bases, and 7 bases lay between the germline ends. CDR3 protein: CASSGVAYNEQFF. The CDR3 DNA is TGTGCCAGCAGTGGGGTGGCCTACAATGAGCAGTTCTTC.

A note on this clone: Distinct nucleotide sequences in the sample also encode this CDR3. The V gene is TRBV5-1, the J gene TRBJ1-5; 8 bases line up with TRBD1. V was pared by 4 bases and J by 4 bases, with 4 bases of the junction left unmatched. CDR3 length: 14 amino acids. Germline V gene data show CDR1 as SGHRS and CDR2 as YFSETQ. This chain's CDR3 is CASSTGQGNQPQHF. In nucleotides, the CDR3 is TGCGCCAGCAGCACCGGACAGGGTAATCAGCCCCAGCATTTT.

This chain links TRBV7-9 with TRBJ2-5; no clear D. The CDR3 spans 13 residues. Trimming removed 2 bases at V and 5 bases at J, with 9 bases between. The germline gives CDR1 SEHNR, CDR2 FQNEAQ (reference sequence). Here the CDR3 DNA reads TGTGCCAGCAGCTTAAAAGGGCTGGAGACCCAGTACTTC. Translation: CASSLKGLETQYF.

V and J are TRBV20-1 and TRBJ1-1; D possibly corresponds to TRBD1 (6 bases). V was trimmed by 3 bases and J by 1 base, leaving 33 bases between them. Germline V gene sequence: CDR1 DFQATT, CDR2 SNEGSKA (reference sequence). There are 21 residues in the CDR3. CDR3 region: CSASLDGTGFGTRRGNTEAFF. The CDR3 DNA is TGCAGTGCTAGTTTGGACGGTACAGGGTTTGGGACCAGAAGGGGGAACACTGAAGCTTTCTTT.

This clone was found once. This chain links TRBV19 with TRBJ1-1, with a weak D call TRBD1 (6 bases). The CDR3 is 15 amino acids. Germline V gene sequence: CDR1 LNHDA, CDR2 SQIVND (reference sequence). V was cut by 7 bases and J by 4 bases, with 19 bases left in between. The CDR3 here is CASNPWGGAGTEAFF. The CDR3 DNA sequence: TGTGCCAGTAACCCCTGGGGGGGGGCGGGCACTGAAGCTTTCTTT.

The chain carries TRBV5-5 and TRBJ2-3; 10 bases map to TRBD2. From germline, CDR1 is SGHKS and CDR2 YYEKEE (reference sequence). CDR3 size: 16 residues. The V gene end was trimmed by 0 bases and the J gene end by 4 bases; junction bases not matched to a gene: 5. The CDR3 nucleotides are TGTGCCAGCAGCTTGGTAGTCCTAGCGGGGGCAGATACGCAGTATTTT. It specifies CASSLVVLAGADTQYF.

The rearrangement uses TRBV4-1 and TRBJ1-2, with 7 bases identical to TRBD1. This CDR3 is built from 16 residues. The J segment lost 2 bases and the V segment lost 0 bases, leaving 6 bases of the junction unmatched. CDR1 is MGHRA and CDR2 is YSYEKL in the germline V gene. The DNA of the CDR3 is TGCGCCAGCAGCCAAGATTGGACAGGCCTGAACTATGGCTACACCTTC. As protein: CASSQDWTGLNYGYTF.

The rearrangement uses TRBV6-2 or TRBV6-3 and TRBJ1-4; D unresolved. The V end was cut by 1 base, the J end by 2 bases, with 8 bases between. This CDR3 region has 15 residues. In germline, CDR1 is MNHEY, CDR2 SVGEGT. CDR3 nucleotides: TGTGCCAGCAGTTACTACGGGGATACTAATGAAAAACTGTTTTTT. It encodes CASSYYGDTNEKLFF.